This section outlines one T cell receptor beta chain sequence together with its context. Its antigen is not identified. This record comes from a study of T cell repertoires in cytomegalovirus infection. V dropped 8 bases and J dropped 10; count of bases not matched to a gene: 12. The CDR3 has 14 residues. Looked up from germline, CDR1 is LNHDA and CDR2 is SQIVND (reference sequence). TCRdb reprocessed the reads with MiXCR, giving one entry per CDR3 protein. Here the sample spans some 150,000 distinct CDR3 sequences, 23% being singletons. Whole-study results and caveats: Individuals carrying CMV plus the relevant HLA were identified by cumulative frequency of public TCR beta families.

What was sequenced was PBMCs. This receptor was identified in a human donor in good health (CMV status not recorded). Some clones in this sample may be carry-over from other donors' samples. The chain combines TRBV19 with TRBJ2-2; 8 nucleotides match TRBD1. CDR3 protein: CASRRTGSGPELFF. The CDR3 nucleotides read TGTGCCAGTCGTCGGACAGGGTCCGGGCCGGAGCTGTTTTTT.